Sequencing of this T cell receptor (beta chain) was carried out in a study of blood T cell repertoires in COVID-19. Overall study: Sources were T cells, B-cell-depleted T cells, or PBMCs; the material itself was cDNA or gDNA.

Per the study methods: Estimation of nucleated cell counts was performed using reference gene primer amplification. The table came from immunoSEQ multiplex PCR; TCRdb's copy has only in-frame clones and leaves some out. V and J calls and clone size are copied from that table; D and trimming were computed from the DNA. Of about 270,000 clones listed, approximately 86% are singletons. The CDR3 runs 13 residues. The source of this sequence is a woman in her sixties who had recovered from COVID-19. The V and J genes are TRBV21-1 and TRBJ2-7; TRBD2, the table's D call, was not compared with the DNA. TRBV21-1 is noted as a pseudogene. The sequenced sample consisted of peripheral blood. The CDR3 nucleotides are TGTGCCAGCAGCTTTCCCCGCTCCTACGAGCAGTACTTC. Its protein product is CASSFPRSYEQYF.